Below are 13 T cell receptor beta chains sequenced from a single sample in a study of tumour-infiltrating T cells in Burkitt lymphoma. Method: immunoSEQ multiplex PCR; TCRdb's copy keeps in-frame clones and lacks some. The sample includes some 17,000 clones, roughly 79% of them seen just once. The material sequenced was tumor tissue. The source is a human donor with diffuse large B-cell lymphoma.

J is TRBJ1-1 and V is TRBV7-8; 12 nucleotides line up with TRBD1. V shed 5 bases and J 6 bases; nucleotides not matched to a gene: 4. The CDR3 has 14 amino acids. Germline values: CDR1 SGHVS, CDR2 FQNEAQ. DNA of the CDR3: TGTGCCAGCAGCCGGGGACAGGGGGCTCCTGAAGCTTTCTTT. As protein: CASSRGQGAPEAFF.

J is TRBJ1-1 and V is TRBV7-2; possibly TRBD1 for D (5 bases). The CDR3 spans 15 residues. V was trimmed by 3 bases and J by 6 bases, leaving 17 bases between them. Germline assignment: CDR1 SGHTA and CDR2 FQGNSA. The CDR3: CASSFGSGGGSEAFF. The CDR3 region has the DNA TGTGCCAGCAGCTTTGGTTCTGGTGGGGGGTCTGAAGCTTTCTTT.

The rearrangement uses TRBV29-1 and TRBJ2-1; TRBD1 matches 9 bases. The CDR3 spans 14 residues. Germline CDR1 is SQVTM and CDR2 is ANQGSEA. V lost 4 bases and J lost 6; bases outside the gene matches: 7. CDR3 protein: CSVGGTGIGNEQFF. CDR3 DNA sequence: TGCAGCGTTGGGGGGACAGGGATCGGCAATGAGCAGTTCTTC.

This rearrangement joins TRBV28 to TRBJ2-6; D might be TRBD1 or TRBD2, each matching 5 bases. Germline CDR1 is MDHEN and CDR2 is SYDVKM. V shed 3 bases and J shed 2 bases, with 14 bases lying between them. The CDR3 spans 17 residues. Here the CDR3 DNA reads TGTGCCAGCAGTTTCAAGGGGACCCTCACTGGGGCCAACGTCCTGACTTTC. Translated: CASSFKGTLTGANVLTF.

V usage is TRBV7-2 and J usage is TRBJ2-7; D might be TRBD1 (7 bases). The CDR3 covers 13 residues. V was clipped by 5 bases and J by 5 bases, with 13 bases between them. Germline loops: CDR1 SGHTA, CDR2 FQGNSA. The chain's CDR3 is CASSLQGGDEQYF. CDR3 DNA sequence: TGTGCCAGCAGCCTTCAGGGGGGAGACGAGCAGTACTTC.

This clone has only a few counts. This CDR3 is CASSPPNSYEQYF. DNA for the CDR3: TGTGCCAGCAGCCCCCCCAACTCCTACGAGCAGTACTTC. The J gene is TRBJ2-7, the V gene TRBV13, with no clear D. V dropped 5 bases and J dropped 0 bases, with 8 bases sitting between them. Germline CDR1 PRHDT, CDR2 FYEKMQ (reference sequence). The CDR3 totals 13 residues.

This chain connects TRBV29-1 to TRBJ2-1; D is possibly TRBD2 (5 bases). V shed 3 bases and J shed 1 base, with 19 bases lying between them. CDR1 and CDR2 from the germline V gene are SQVTM and ANQGSEA. This CDR3 is built from 17 residues. CDR3 DNA: TGCAGCGTTGATTGGGTTAAGCGGAAGGGATCCTACAATGAGCAGTTCTTC. The encoded protein is CSVDWVKRKGSYNEQFF.

Written as DNA, the CDR3 is TGTGCCACTAGGGGACTAGCGGACGAGCAGTACTTC. Residues: CATRGLADEQYF. The chain links TRBV10-3 to TRBJ2-7, with 11 nucleotides matching TRBD2. From germline, CDR1 is ENHRY and CDR2 SYGVKD. The CDR3 loop spans 12 amino acids. V lost 10 bases to trimming and J lost 5 bases; unmatched junction nucleotides: 4.

This sequence joins TRBV2 and TRBJ2-7; 8 bases agree with TRBD2. This CDR3 is built from 13 residues. The germline V gene has CDR1 SNHLY and CDR2 FYNNEI. The V and J ends lost 11 bases and 2 bases, in that order; junction bases with no gene match: 8. CDR3 nucleotides: TGTGCCGCCACTAGCGGAGGGGCCTACGAGCAGTACTTC. It is translated as CAATSGGAYEQYF.

The chain has TRBV7-2 and TRBJ2-1; D is perhaps TRBD2 (6 bases). The ends were cut back, 5 bases at V and 10 bases at J, with 24 bases in the middle. Germline lookup yields CDR1 SGHTA and CDR2 FQGNSA. This CDR3 region has 16 residues. DNA of the CDR3: TGTGCCAGCAGCCACCGACGAGGGACCCGGGACTTCGAGCAGTTCTTC. It codes for CASSHRRGTRDFEQFF. Looking up the rest from reference TRBV7-2 and TRBJ2-1 gives the full variable domain: GAGVSQSPSNKVTEKGKDVELRCDPISGHTALYWYRQSLGQGLEFLIYFQGNSAPDKSGLPSDRFSAERTGGSVSTLTIQRTQQEDSAVYLCASSHRRGTRDFEQFFGPGTRLTVL.

Judged by abundance, this clone is medium-sized. This chain links TRBV9 with TRBJ1-1, with D unresolved. V was trimmed by 4 bases and J by 4 bases, leaving 17 bases between them. The CDR3 is 15 amino acids. Germline loops: CDR1 SGDLS, CDR2 YYNGEE. The CDR3 loop reads CASSSGGWLGTEAFF. The CDR3 coding sequence is TGTGCCAGCAGCTCGGGAGGATGGCTTGGCACTGAAGCTTTCTTT.

The V call is TRBV19, the J call TRBJ2-1, with a tentative D call TRBD2 (6 bases). This CDR3 region has 13 residues. Germline V gene sequence: CDR1 LNHDA, CDR2 SQIVND (reference sequence). V was trimmed by 10 bases and J by 4 bases, leaving 14 bases between them. In DNA, the CDR3 is TGTGCCACTTCCGAACGGGGGTACAATGAGCAGTTCTTC. Its protein product is CATSERGYNEQFF. Supplemented by reference TRBV19 and TRBJ2-1, the full variable domain reads DGGITQSPKYLFRKEGQNVTLSCEQNLNHDAMYWYRQDPGQGLRLIYYSQIVNDFQKGDIAEGYSVSREKKESFPLTVTSAQKNPTAFYLCATSERGYNEQFFGPGTRLTVL.

The V and J genes are TRBV4-3 and TRBJ2-3; 8 positions match TRBD2. J was trimmed by 3 bases and V by 4 bases; bases with no gene match: 9. The CDR3 has 16 residues. From germline, CDR1 is LGHNA and CDR2 YSLEER. In nucleotides, the CDR3 is TGCGCCAGCAGCCCTATCTCGGGGGGGCAAACAGATACGCAGTATTTT. Translation: CASSPISGGQTDTQYF.